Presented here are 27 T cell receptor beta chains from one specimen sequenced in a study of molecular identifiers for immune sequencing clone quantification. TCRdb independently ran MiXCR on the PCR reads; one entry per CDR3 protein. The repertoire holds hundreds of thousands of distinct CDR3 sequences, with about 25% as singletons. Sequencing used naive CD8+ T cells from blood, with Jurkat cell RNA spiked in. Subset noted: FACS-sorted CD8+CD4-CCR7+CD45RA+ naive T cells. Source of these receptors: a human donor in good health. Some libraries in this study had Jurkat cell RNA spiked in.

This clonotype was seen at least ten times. The CDR3 DNA reads TGCAGTGCTCTCCCTCCCGGACAGTTCCATAATTCACCCCTCCACTTT. This translates into CSALPPGQFHNSPLHF. The genes are TRBV20-1 and TRBJ1-6; possible D gene TRBD1, 6 bases. CDR1 is DFQATT, CDR2 SNEGSKA, per germline (reference sequence). Trimming took 5 bases from V and 5 from J, leaving 19 bases between them. CDR3 length: 16 amino acids.

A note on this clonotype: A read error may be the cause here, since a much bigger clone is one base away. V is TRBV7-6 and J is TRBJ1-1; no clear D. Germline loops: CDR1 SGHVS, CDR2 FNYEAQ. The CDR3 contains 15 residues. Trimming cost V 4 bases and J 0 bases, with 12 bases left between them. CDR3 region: CASSSEAEMNTEAFF. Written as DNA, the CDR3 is TGTGCCAGCAGCTCAGAGGCGGAGATGAACACTGAAGCTTTCTTT.

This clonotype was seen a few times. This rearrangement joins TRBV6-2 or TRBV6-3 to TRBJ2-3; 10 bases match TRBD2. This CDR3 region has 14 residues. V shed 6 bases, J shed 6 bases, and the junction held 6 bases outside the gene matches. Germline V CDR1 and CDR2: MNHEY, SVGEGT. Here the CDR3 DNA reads TGTGCCAGCAGCCAAGGGACTAGCGCCGATACGCAGTATTTT. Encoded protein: CASSQGTSADTQYF.

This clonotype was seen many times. The CDR3: CSVTTGVNTEAFF. DNA of the CDR3: TGCAGCGTCACGACAGGGGTGAACACTGAAGCTTTCTTT. V is TRBV29-1 and J is TRBJ1-1; 8 bases are shared with TRBD1. J lost 0 bases, V lost 6 bases, and 3 bases had no gene match. Germline CDR1 reads SQVTM; CDR2 reads ANQGSEA. The CDR3 loop spans 13 amino acids.

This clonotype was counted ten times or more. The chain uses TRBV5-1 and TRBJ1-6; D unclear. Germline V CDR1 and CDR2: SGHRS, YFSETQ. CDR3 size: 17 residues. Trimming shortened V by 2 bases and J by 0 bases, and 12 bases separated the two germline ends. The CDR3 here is CASSLDAKNSYNSPLHF. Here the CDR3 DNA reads TGCGCCAGCAGCTTAGACGCGAAGAACTCCTATAATTCACCCCTCCACTTT. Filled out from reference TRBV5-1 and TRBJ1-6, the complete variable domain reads KAGVTQTPRYLIKTRGQQVTLSCSPISGHRSVSWYQQTPGQGLQFLFEYFSETQRNKGNFPGRFSGRQFSNSRSEMNVSTLELGDSALYLCASSLDAKNSYNSPLHFGNGTRLTVT.

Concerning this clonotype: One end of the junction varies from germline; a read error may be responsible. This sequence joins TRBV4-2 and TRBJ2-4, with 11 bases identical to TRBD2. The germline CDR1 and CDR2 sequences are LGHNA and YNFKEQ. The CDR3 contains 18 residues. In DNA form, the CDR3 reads TGTGCCAGCCGCTCCGGACTAGCGGGCGGGTTCGCCACAAACATTCAGTACTTC. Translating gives CASRSGLAGGFATNIQYF.

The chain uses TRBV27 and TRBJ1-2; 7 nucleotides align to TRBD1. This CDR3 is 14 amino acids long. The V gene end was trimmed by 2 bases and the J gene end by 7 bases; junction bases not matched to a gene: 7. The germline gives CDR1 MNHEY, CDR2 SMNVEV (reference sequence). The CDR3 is CASSLLEGGGGYTF. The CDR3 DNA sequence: TGTGCCAGCAGTTTACTGGAAGGGGGCGGTGGCTACACCTTC.

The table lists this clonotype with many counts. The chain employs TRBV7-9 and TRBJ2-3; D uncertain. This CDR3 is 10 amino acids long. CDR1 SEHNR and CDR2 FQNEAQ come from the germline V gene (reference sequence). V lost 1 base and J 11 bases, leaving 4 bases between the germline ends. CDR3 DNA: TGTGCCAGCAGCTTAGATCGGCAGTATTTT. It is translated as CASSLDRQYF. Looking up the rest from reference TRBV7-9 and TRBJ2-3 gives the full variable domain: DTGVSQNPRHKITKRGQNVTFRCDPISEHNRLYWYRQTLGQGPEFLTYFQNEAQLEKSRLLSDRFSAERPKGSFSTLEIQRTEQGDSAMYLCASSLDRQYFGPGTRLTVL.

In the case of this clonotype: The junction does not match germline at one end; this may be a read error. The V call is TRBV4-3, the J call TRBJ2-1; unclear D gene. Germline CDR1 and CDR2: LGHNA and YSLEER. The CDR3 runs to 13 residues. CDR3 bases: TGCGTCAGCAGCCAAGATCTGAAGAGTGAGCAGTTCTTC. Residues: CVSSQDLKSEQFF.

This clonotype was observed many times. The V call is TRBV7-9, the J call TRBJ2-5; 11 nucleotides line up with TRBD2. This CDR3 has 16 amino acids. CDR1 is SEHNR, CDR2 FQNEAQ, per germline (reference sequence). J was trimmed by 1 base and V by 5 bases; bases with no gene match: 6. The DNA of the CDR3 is TGTGCCAGCAGCCCCAGACTAGCGGGGCCCCAAGAGACCCAGTACTTC. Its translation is CASSPRLAGPQETQYF.

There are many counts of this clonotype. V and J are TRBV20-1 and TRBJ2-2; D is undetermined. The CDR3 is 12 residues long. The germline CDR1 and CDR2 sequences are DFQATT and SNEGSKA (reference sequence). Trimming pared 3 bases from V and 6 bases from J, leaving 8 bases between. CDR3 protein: CSASRRAGELFF. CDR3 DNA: TGCAGTGCTAGCCGTCGCGCCGGGGAGCTGTTTTTT.

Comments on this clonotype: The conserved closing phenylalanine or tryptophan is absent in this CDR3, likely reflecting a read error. Here the CDR3 DNA reads TGTGCCAGCAGCGCCCCCGAGACCACCTACAATGAGCAGTTCTCC. This translates into CASSAPETTYNEQFS. The chain links TRBV7-9 to TRBJ2-1; D unresolved. Germline V CDR1 and CDR2: SEHNR, FQNEAQ (reference sequence). Trimming stripped 5 bases from V and 2 bases from J, with 13 bases between. There are 15 residues in the CDR3.

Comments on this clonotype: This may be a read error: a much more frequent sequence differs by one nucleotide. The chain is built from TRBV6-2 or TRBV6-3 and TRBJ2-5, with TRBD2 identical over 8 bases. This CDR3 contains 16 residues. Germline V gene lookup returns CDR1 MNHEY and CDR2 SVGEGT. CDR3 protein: CASSYEIAGLQEPQYF. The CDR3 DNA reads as TGTGCCAGCAGTTACGAGATAGCGGGGCTCCAAGAGCCCCAGTACTTC.

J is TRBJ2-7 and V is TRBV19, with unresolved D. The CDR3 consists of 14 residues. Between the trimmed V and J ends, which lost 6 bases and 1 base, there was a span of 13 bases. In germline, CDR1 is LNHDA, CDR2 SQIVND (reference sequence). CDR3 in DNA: TGTGCCAGTAGCCCCGGGCCACAATCCTACGAGCAGTACTTC. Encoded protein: CASSPGPQSYEQYF.

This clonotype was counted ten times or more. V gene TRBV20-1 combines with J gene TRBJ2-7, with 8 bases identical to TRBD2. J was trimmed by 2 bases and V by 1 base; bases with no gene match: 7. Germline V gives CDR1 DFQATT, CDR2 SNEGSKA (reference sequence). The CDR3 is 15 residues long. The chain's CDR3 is CSARVLSGGAYEQYF. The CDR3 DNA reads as TGCAGTGCTAGAGTTTTGTCGGGGGGGGCCTACGAGCAGTACTTC.

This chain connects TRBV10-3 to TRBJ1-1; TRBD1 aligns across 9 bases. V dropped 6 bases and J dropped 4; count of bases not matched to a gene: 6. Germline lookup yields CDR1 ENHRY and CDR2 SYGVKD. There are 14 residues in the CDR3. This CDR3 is CAISEGTGSTEAFF. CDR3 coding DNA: TGTGCCATCAGCGAGGGGACAGGGAGCACTGAAGCTTTCTTT.

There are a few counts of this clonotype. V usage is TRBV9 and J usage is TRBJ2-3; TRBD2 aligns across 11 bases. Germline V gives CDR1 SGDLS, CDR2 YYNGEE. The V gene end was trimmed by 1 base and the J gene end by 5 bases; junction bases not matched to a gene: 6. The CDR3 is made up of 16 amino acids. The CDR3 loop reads CASSVLAGGPRDTQYF. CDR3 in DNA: TGTGCCAGCAGCGTATTAGCGGGAGGGCCGAGAGATACGCAGTATTTT.

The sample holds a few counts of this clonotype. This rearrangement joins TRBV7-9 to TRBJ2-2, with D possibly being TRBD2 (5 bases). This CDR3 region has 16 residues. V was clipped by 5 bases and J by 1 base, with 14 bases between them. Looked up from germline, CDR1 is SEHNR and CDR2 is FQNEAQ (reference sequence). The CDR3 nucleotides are TGTGCCAGCAGCCCGCCGGCCAGCGGGAACACCGGGGAGCTGTTTTTT. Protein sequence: CASSPPASGNTGELFF.

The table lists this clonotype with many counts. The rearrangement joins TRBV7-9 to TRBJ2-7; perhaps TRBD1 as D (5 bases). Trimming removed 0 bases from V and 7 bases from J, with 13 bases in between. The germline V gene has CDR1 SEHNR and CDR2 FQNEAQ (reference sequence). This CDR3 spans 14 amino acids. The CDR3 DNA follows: TGTGCCAGCAGCTTAGCGGGCAGGGCCTGGGAGCAGTACTTC. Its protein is CASSLAGRAWEQYF.

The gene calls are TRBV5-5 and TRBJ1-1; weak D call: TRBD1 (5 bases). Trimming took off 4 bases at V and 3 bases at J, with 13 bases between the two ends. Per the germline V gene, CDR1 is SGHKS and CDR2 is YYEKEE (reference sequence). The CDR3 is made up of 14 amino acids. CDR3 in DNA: TGTGCCAGCAGCCTCCCGGGGGGGGACACTGAAGCTTTCTTT. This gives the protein CASSLPGGDTEAFF.

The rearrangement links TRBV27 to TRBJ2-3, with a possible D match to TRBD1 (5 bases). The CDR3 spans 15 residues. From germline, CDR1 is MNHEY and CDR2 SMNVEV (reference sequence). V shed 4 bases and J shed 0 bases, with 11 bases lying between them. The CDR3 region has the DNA TGTGCCAGCAGTTCGACAGTTATTAGCACAGATACGCAGTATTTT. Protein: CASSSTVISTDTQYF.

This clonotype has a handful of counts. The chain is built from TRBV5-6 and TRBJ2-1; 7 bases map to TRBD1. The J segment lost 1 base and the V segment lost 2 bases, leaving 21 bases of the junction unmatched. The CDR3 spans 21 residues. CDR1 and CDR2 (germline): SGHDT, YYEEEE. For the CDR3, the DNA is TGTGCCAGCAGCTTTTACCGGGACAGACGTACTAGAGTTATGTCCTACAATGAGCAGTTCTTC. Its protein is CASSFYRDRRTRVMSYNEQFF. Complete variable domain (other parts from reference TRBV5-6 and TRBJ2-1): DAGVTQSPTHLIKTRGQQVTLRCSPKSGHDTVSWYQQALGQGPQFIFQYYEEEERQRGNFPDRFSGHQFPNYSSELNVNALLLGDSALYLCASSFYRDRRTRVMSYNEQFFGPGTRLTVL.

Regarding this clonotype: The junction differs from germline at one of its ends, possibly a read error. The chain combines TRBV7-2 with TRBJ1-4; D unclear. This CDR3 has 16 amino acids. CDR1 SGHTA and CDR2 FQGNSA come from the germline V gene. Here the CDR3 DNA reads TGTGCCAGCGGCTTAATACACCGTGCAACTAATGAAAAACCGTTTTTT. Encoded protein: CASGLIHRATNEKPFF.

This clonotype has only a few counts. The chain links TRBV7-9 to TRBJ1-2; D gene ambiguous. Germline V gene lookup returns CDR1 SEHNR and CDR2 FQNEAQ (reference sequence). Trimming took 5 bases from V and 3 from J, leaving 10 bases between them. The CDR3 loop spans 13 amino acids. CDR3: CASSLLGDYGYTF. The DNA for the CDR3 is TGTGCCAGCAGCCTACTTGGAGACTATGGCTACACCTTC.

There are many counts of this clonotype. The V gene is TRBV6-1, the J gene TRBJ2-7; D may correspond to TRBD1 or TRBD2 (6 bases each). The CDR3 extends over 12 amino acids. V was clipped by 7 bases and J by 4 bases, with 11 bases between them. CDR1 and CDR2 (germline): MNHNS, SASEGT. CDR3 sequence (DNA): TGTGCCAGCAAGACAGGAGGGTACGAGCAGTACTTC. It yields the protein CASKTGGYEQYF.

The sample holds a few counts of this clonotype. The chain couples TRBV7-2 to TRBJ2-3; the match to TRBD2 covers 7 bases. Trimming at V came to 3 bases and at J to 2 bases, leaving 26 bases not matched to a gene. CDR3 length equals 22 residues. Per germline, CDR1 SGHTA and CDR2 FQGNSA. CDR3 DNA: TGTGCCAGCAGCTTGGGGAAATGGTGGCAAGACCAGGCTAGCGGACCCACAGATACGCAGTATTTT. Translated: CASSLGKWWQDQASGPTDTQYF. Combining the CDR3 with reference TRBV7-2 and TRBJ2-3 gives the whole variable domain GAGVSQSPSNKVTEKGKDVELRCDPISGHTALYWYRQSLGQGLEFLIYFQGNSAPDKSGLPSDRFSAERTGGSVSTLTIQRTQQEDSAVYLCASSLGKWWQDQASGPTDTQYFGPGTRLTVL.

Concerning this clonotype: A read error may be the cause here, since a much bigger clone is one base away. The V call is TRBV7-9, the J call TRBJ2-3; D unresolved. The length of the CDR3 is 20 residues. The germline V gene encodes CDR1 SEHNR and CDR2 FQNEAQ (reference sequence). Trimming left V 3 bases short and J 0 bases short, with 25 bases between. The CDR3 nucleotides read TGTGCCAGCAGCTTCTCTCGCGACTTTTGGTTCAGGAGTAGCACAGATACGCAGTATTTT. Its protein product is CASSFSRDFWFRSSTDTQYF.